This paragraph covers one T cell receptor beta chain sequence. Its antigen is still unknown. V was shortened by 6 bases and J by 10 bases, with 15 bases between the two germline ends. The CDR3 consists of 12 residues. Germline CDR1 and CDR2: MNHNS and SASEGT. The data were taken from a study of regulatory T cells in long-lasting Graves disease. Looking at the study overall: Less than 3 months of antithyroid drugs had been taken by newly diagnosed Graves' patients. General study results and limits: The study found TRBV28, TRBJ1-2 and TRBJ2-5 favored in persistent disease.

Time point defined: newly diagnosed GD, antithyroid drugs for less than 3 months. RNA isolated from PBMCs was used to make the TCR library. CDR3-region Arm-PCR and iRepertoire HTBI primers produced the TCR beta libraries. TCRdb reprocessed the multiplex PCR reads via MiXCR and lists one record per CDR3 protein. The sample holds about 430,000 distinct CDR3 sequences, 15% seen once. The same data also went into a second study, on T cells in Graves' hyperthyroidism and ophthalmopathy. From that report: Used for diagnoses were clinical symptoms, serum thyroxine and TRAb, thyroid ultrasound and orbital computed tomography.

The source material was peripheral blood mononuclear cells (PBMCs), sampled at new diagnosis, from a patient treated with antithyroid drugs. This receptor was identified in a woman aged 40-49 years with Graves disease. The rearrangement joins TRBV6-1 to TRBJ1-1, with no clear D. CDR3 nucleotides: TGTGCCAGCAGCCCAACCCGACTGGGAGCTTTCTTT. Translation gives CASSPTRLGAFF.